The 4 T cell receptor beta chains given below trace back to one sample, sequenced in a study of T-cell reconstitution after alpha-beta-depleted transplantation in children. As it was prepared, the TCRbeta library received unique molecular identifiers. MiXCR, run by TCRdb on the PCR reads, gives a single entry per CDR3 protein. The repertoire includes approximately 1,000,000 distinct CDR3 sequences, under 30% of them detected once, and approximately 30% sits in the top ten. Specimen: PBMCs, mostly from graft donor cells, collected 360 days after TCRalphabeta/CD19-depleted stem cell transplant. The receptors were gathered from a boy under two years old who had a stem cell transplant for SCID, so the T cells may come from the graft donor.

This clonotype was seen a handful of times. This chain links TRBV7-2 with TRBJ2-7; D is undetermined. This CDR3 has 14 residues. Trimming left V 2 bases short and J 1 base short, with 9 bases between. CDR1 SGHTA and CDR2 FQGNSA come from the germline V gene. The CDR3 region has the DNA TGTGCCAGCAGCTTAAGGCAGGCATCCTACGAGCAGTACTTC. Encoded protein: CASSLRQASYEQYF.

V is TRBV3-1 and J is TRBJ2-2; no clear D. This CDR3 is 13 amino acids long. The V gene's germline CDR1 is LGHDT and CDR2 YNNKEL (reference sequence). The ends were cut back, 2 bases at V and 7 bases at J, with 8 bases in the middle. The CDR3 DNA is TGTGCCAGCAGCCAACATCAGAACGGGGAGCTGTTTTTT. Translation gives CASSQHQNGELFF. Using reference TRBV3-1 and TRBJ2-2 for the parts outside the CDR3, the full variable domain is DTAVSQTPKYLVTQMGNDKSIKCEQNLGHDTMYWYKQDSKKFLKIMFSYNNKELIINETVPNRFSPKSPDKAHLNLHINSLELGDSAVYFCASSQHQNGELFFGEGSRLTVL.

The gene calls are TRBV28 and TRBJ2-5, with D unclear. The CDR3 is 14 residues long. V lost 2 bases and J lost 7, with 14 bases in between. Germline CDR1 and CDR2: MDHEN and SYDVKM. The CDR3 DNA reads as TGTGCCAGCAGTTTAAGCAGCTCCCCCGGGACCCAGTACTTC. Residues: CASSLSSSPGTQYF.

This clonotype came up a few times. The genes are TRBV4-1 and TRBJ2-3, with 9 bases that match TRBD2. After removal of 0 bases from V and 5 bases from J, the junction contained 6 bases not matched to a gene. Germline CDR1 and CDR2: MGHRA and YSYEKL. The CDR3 totals 16 residues. The CDR3 is CASSQEWGTSQDTQYF. CDR3 bases: TGCGCCAGCAGCCAAGAGTGGGGGACTAGCCAAGATACGCAGTATTTT.